This T cell receptor beta chain derives from a study of post-analysis software for immune sequencing data. On the study more broadly: Relapsing-remitting, secondary progressive and progressive-relapsing forms made up the multiple sclerosis disease courses.

Worth noting for this clonotype: Antigen specificity is unknown.

Study conclusions and caveats: About 5 TRBV segments were significantly more frequent in patients than in controls. TRBV5-6, TRBV5-1 and TRBV20-1 were among these segments.

Carried by the TCR beta cDNA libraries were unique molecular identifiers. MiXCR was run by TCRdb on the PCR reads, yielding one entry per CDR3 protein. The repertoire holds 750,000 to 950,000 distinct CDR3 sequences, with more than 45% as singletons. The CDR3 length is 15 residues. The V and J ends lost 5 bases and 3 bases respectively, with 17 bases between them. Per the germline V gene, CDR1 is SEHNR and CDR2 is FQNEAQ (reference sequence). The rearrangement joins TRBV7-9 to TRBJ2-7, with D perhaps matching TRBD1 or TRBD2 (5 bases each). The sample consisted of blood. The TCR originated in a girl aged 5 to 17 with multiple sclerosis. The chain's CDR3 is CASSGGPQNGYEQYF. CDR3 DNA: TGTGCCAGCAGCGGGGGACCCCAGAATGGCTACGAGCAGTACTTC.